This T cell receptor (beta chain) was profiled in a study of T cells after yellow fever vaccination. Study-level background: Four memory subsets, EM, EMRA, CM and Tscm, were sorted by CD3, CD45RA, CCR7, CD95. Study-wide points: Overall, a small share of clonotypes was seen in both CD4 and CD8 compartments.

The CDR3 is 14 amino acids. The V end was cut by 3 bases, the J end by 1 base, with 9 bases between. Germline assignment: CDR1 KGHSH and CDR2 LQKENI. TCRdb redid the calling of the 5' RACE reads with MiXCR, one entry per CDR3 protein. Of around 25,000 distinct CDR3 sequences listed, approximately 4.5% are singletons. The rearrangement links TRBV18 to TRBJ1-2; no clear D gene. This receptor was identified in a man aged 18 to 30 who received the YFV17D yellow fever vaccine. Here the sequenced sample was PBMCs, either bulk or a sorted T-cell subset (CD4+, CD8+, memory, or dextramer-sorted; not recorded which), taken on the day of the yellow fever booster vaccination. The DNA of the CDR3 is TGTGCCAGCTCACCGACCGGGCTTAACTATGGCTACACCTTC. Translating gives CASSPTGLNYGYTF. Based on the CDR3 plus reference TRBV18 and TRBJ1-2, the full variable domain is NAGVMQNPRHLVRRRGQEARLRCSPMKGHSHVYWYRQLPEEGLKFMVYLQKENIIDESGMPKERFSAEFPKEGPSILRIQQVVRGDSAAYFCASSPTGLNYGYTFGSGTRLTVV.